Each of the 9 T cell receptor beta chains below was sequenced from the same sample in a study of blood T cell repertoires in COVID-19 (TCRdb year 2020). The receptor library was made with the immunoSEQ multiplex PCR assay. Held by TCRdb, this immuneACCESS table contains in-frame sequences only and omits some clones. Under half of the omission traces to an unresolved V gene where checked; the cause of the rest is unknown. This sample gives about 220,000 clones in total; approximately 84% of them show up just once. Of the sample, about 2.3% is held by the ten largest clones. Sequencing was carried out using peripheral blood. The receptors originated from an older woman with acute or convalescent COVID-19.

This chain connects TRBV19 to TRBJ2-7, with D possibly being TRBD1 (5 bases). Germline values: CDR1 LNHDA, CDR2 SQIVND (reference sequence). Trimming pared 6 bases from V and 0 bases from J, leaving 15 bases between. This CDR3 region has 15 residues. CDR3: CASSPPGRVSYEQYF. The CDR3 DNA sequence: TGTGCCAGTAGCCCCCCGGGCAGGGTCTCCTACGAGCAGTACTTC.

V is TRBV19 and J is TRBJ1-5; D remains unclear. There are 14 residues in the CDR3. Germline V CDR1 and CDR2: LNHDA, SQIVND (reference sequence). V was trimmed by 4 bases and J by 0 bases, leaving 7 bases between them. The CDR3 region is CASSNPYSNQPQHF. The CDR3 nucleotides read TGTGCCAGTAGTAATCCGTATAGCAATCAGCCCCAGCATTTT. The variable domain in full, completed from reference TRBV19 and TRBJ1-5, reads DGGITQSPKYLFRKEGQNVTLSCEQNLNHDAMYWYRQDPGQGLRLIYYSQIVNDFQKGDIAEGYSVSREKKESFPLTVTSAQKNPTAFYLCASSNPYSNQPQHFGDGTRLSIL.

The chain employs TRBV5-5 and TRBJ1-3; no firm D call. This CDR3 region has 17 residues. The germline CDR1 and CDR2 sequences are SGHKS and YYEKEE (reference sequence). Trimming cost V 0 bases and J 4 bases, with 17 bases left between them. The CDR3 bases are TGTGCCAGCAGCTTGGCACCCCCGGGGTCCCCAGGAAACACCATATATTTT. Its translation: CASSLAPPGSPGNTIYF.

The CDR3 sequence is CASSENGDYGYTF. The CDR3 coding sequence is TGTGCCAGCAGTGAAAACGGAGACTATGGCTACACCTTC. This chain uses TRBV2 with TRBJ1-2; D unclear. The CDR3 sequence is 13 residues long. In germline, CDR1 is SNHLY, CDR2 FYNNEI. V was pared by 2 bases and J by 3 bases, with 7 bases between.

The chain joins TRBV19 to TRBJ1-5; no clear D. The CDR3 covers 14 residues. V lost 1 base, J lost 1 base, and 5 bases lay in between. The germline CDR1 and CDR2 sequences are LNHDA and SQIVND (reference sequence). The CDR3: CASSIALSNQPQHF. DNA of the CDR3: TGTGCCAGTAGTATAGCCCTAAGCAATCAGCCCCAGCATTTT.

V is TRBV4-3 and J is TRBJ2-1; 8 nucleotides match TRBD2. CDR3 length: 15 amino acids. V lost 1 base to trimming and J lost 4 bases; unmatched junction nucleotides: 3. Germline V gene data show CDR1 as LGHNA and CDR2 as YSLEER. The DNA of the CDR3 is TGCGCCAGCAGCCAAGTCGGGGGGGGGTACAATGAGCAGTTCTTC. It encodes CASSQVGGGYNEQFF.

Remarks on this clone: The same CDR3 also results from other DNA sequences found in this sample. This rearrangement joins TRBV5-1 to TRBJ2-2; weak D call: TRBD2 (6 bases). Trimming left V 2 bases short and J 3 bases short, with 11 bases between. The CDR3 consists of 15 residues. Germline lookup yields CDR1 SGHRS and CDR2 YFSETQ. The CDR3 nucleotides are TGCGCCAGCAGCTTACGGACGGGGGACACCGGGGAGCTGTTTTTT. It translates to CASSLRTGDTGELFF. Supplemented by reference TRBV5-1 and TRBJ2-2, the full variable domain reads KAGVTQTPRYLIKTRGQQVTLSCSPISGHRSVSWYQQTPGQGLQFLFEYFSETQRNKGNFPGRFSGRQFSNSRSEMNVSTLELGDSALYLCASSLRTGDTGELFFGEGSRLTVL.

V and J are TRBV29-1 and TRBJ2-3; TRBD2 agrees at 11 bases. Trimming removed 6 bases from V and 0 bases from J; junction bases left unmatched: 5. The germline gives CDR1 SQVTM, CDR2 ANQGSEA. This CDR3 contains 15 residues. The DNA for the CDR3 is TGCAGCGTCCTCGGGACTAGCGGTAGCACAGATACGCAGTATTTT. It codes for CSVLGTSGSTDTQYF.

The chain is built from TRBV5-1 and TRBJ1-1, with 12 bases matching TRBD1. There are 19 residues in the CDR3. The V gene end was trimmed by 0 bases and the J gene end by 3 bases; junction bases not matched to a gene: 12. CDR1 is SGHRS and CDR2 is YFSETQ in the germline V gene. DNA of the CDR3: TGCGCCAGCAGCTTGGCCACGGGGACAGGGGGCAAGGAGGACACTGAAGCTTTCTTT. It encodes CASSLATGTGGKEDTEAFF.